The text below deals with one TCR beta chain. Each cDNA molecule carried a unique molecular identifier. In TCRdb, the 5' RACE reads were re-called with MiXCR into one record per CDR3 protein. The sample has around 79,000 distinct CDR3 sequences; around 10% are singletons. These data come from a study of early T cells in non-severe SARS-CoV-2 infection. There are 15 residues in the CDR3. Germline V gene data show CDR1 as DFQATT and CDR2 as SNEGSKA (reference sequence). The J segment lost 5 bases and the V segment lost 2 bases, leaving 12 bases of the junction unmatched. This chain connects TRBV20-1 to TRBJ2-7; 7 nucleotides align to TRBD1. The source was whole blood, collected at baseline. The TCR sequence derives from an adult who was a healthcare worker with PCR-confirmed SARS-CoV-2 infection or an uninfected control (not recorded which). CDR3 sequence reads: CSARFITGERNEQYF. The CDR3, as DNA: TGCAGTGCTAGATTTATAACAGGGGAGAGGAACGAGCAGTACTTC.